This TCR beta chain originates from a study of blood T cell repertoires in COVID-19. Looking at the study overall: COVID-19 samples from acute and convalescent phases originated in the United States, Italy and Spain. T cells, B-cell-depleted T cells, or PBMCs provided the cDNA or gDNA that served as material.

The V segment lost 2 bases and the J segment 1 base; nucleotides outside the gene matches: 1. The CDR3 totals 14 residues. CDR1 and CDR2 from the germline V gene are SGHRS and YFSETQ. On this clone: Within the sample, other DNA sequences also encode this same CDR3.

In the authors' workflow: Counts of nucleated cells, estimated from reference gene primer amplification, were obtained. Clones were sequenced by immunoSEQ multiplex PCR, and TCRdb holds only the in-frame ones, with some missing. V, J and clone size were drawn from that table, and D and trimming were deduced from the DNA. The data show 200,000 to 250,000 clones, roughly 80% seen once. The rearrangement joins TRBV5-1 to TRBJ1-1; 8 nucleotides match TRBD1. The specimen sequenced was peripheral blood. The clonotype was recovered from a woman of 80 years or more with COVID-19, enrolled during active disease. The CDR3 reads CASSLGTGNTEAFF. The CDR3 nucleotides are TGCGCCAGCAGCTTAGGGACAGGGAACACTGAAGCTTTCTTT.